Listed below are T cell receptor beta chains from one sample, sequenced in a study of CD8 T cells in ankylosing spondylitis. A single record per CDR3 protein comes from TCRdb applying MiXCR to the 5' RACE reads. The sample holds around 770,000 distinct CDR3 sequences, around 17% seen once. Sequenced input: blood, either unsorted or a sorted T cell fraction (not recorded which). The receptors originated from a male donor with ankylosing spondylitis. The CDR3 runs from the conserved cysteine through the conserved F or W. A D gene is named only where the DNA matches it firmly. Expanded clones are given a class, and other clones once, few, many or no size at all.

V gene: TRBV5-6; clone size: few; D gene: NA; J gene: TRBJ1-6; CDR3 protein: CASSLRSARAHSPLHF; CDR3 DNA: TGTGCCAGCAGCTTGCGCTCCGCCAGGGCCCATTCACCCCTCCACTTT
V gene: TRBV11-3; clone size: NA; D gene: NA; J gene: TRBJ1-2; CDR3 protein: CASSARHDYGYTF; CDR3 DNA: TGTGCCAGCAGCGCGCGGCACGACTATGGCTACACCTTC
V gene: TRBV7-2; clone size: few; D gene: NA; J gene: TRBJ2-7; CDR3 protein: CASSLEGSQLTEQYF; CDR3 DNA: TGTGCCAGCAGCTTAGAAGGGTCGCAGTTAACCGAGCAGTACTTC
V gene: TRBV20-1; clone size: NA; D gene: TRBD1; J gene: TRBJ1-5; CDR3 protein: CSASFGQGGYQPQHF; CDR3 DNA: TGCAGTGCTAGTTTTGGCCAGGGGGGCTATCAGCCCCAGCATTTT
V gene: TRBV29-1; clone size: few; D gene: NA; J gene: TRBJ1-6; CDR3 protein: CSVEDGGGPLHF; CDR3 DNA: TGCAGCGTTGAAGATGGCGGAGGACCCCTCCACTTT
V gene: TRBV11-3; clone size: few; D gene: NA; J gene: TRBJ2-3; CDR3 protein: CASRSGTPTDTQYF; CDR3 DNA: TGTGCCAGCAGGTCCGGGACACCCACAGATACGCAGTATTTT
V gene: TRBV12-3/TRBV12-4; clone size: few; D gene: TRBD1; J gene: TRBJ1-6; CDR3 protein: CASSLGTGGVNSPLHF; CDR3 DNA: TGTGCCAGCAGTCTCGGGACAGGGGGCGTCAATTCACCCCTCCACTTT
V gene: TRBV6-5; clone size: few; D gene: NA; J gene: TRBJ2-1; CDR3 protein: CASSYKVGNEQFF; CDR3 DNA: TGTGCCAGCAGTTACAAAGTTGGCAATGAGCAGTTCTTC
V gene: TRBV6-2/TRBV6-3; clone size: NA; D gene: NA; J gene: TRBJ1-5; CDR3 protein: CASTRGRGQPQHF; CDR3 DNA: TGTGCCAGCACCAGGGGCCGAGGACAGCCCCAGCATTTT
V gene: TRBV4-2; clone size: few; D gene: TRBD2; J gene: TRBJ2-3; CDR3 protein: CASSRILAAPTDTQYF; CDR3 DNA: TGTGCCAGCAGCCGGATACTAGCGGCACCCACAGATACGCAGTATTTT
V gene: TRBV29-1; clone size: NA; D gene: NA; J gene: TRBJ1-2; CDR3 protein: CIAGSDYGYTF; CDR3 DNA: TGCATCGCAGGGTCCGACTATGGCTACACCTTC
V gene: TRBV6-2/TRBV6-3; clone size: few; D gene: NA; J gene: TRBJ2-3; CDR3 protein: CASSYGRGSRASTDTQYF; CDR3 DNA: TGTGCCAGCAGTTATGGGCGGGGTTCGCGGGCTAGCACAGATACGCAGTATTTT
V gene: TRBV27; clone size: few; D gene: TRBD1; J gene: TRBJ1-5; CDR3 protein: CASSRTGEGQPQHF; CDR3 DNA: TGTGCCAGCAGTCGGACAGGTGAGGGTCAGCCCCAGCATTTT
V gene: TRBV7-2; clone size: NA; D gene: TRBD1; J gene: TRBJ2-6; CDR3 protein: CASSPVGGRNGANVLTF; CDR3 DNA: TGTGCCAGCAGCCCAGTAGGGGGCAGGAACGGGGCCAACGTCCTGACTTTC
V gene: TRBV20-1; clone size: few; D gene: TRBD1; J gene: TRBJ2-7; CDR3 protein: CSARDSLNRQGSYEQYF; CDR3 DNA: TGCAGTGCTAGAGATAGCTTAAACCGACAGGGGTCCTACGAGCAGTACTTC
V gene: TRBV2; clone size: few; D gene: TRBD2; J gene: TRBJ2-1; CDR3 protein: CASSEESSGGAYYNEQFF; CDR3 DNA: TGTGCCAGCAGTGAAGAGTCTAGCGGGGGGGCCTACTACAATGAGCAGTTCTTC
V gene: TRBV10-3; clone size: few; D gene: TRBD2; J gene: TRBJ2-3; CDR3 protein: CAISETSGMTDTQYF; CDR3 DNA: TGTGCCATCAGTGAGACTAGCGGGATGACAGATACGCAGTATTTT
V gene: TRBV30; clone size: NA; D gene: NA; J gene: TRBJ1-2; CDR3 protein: CAWSSLLYGYTF; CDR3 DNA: TGTGCCTGGAGTTCCTTGCTCTATGGCTACACCTTC
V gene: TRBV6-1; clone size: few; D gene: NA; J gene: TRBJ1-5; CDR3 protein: CASLNGGYSNQPQHF; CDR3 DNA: TGTGCCAGCTTGAACGGGGGTTATAGCAATCAGCCCCAGCATTTT
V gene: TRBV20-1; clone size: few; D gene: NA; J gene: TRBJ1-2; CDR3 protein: CSAGRRGLEDYGYTF; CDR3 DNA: TGCAGCGCCGGTCGCAGGGGATTGGAGGACTATGGCTACACCTTC
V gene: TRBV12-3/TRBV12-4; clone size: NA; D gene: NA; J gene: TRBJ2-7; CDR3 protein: CASSLDFREQYF; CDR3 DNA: TGTGCCAGCAGTTTAGATTTCCGAGAGCAGTACTTC
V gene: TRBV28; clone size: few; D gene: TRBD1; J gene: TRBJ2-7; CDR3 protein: CASSSTGGAPGYEQYF; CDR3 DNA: TGTGCCAGCAGTTCTACAGGGGGTGCTCCCGGCTACGAGCAGTACTTC
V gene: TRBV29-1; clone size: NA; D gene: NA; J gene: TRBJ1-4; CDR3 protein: CSVADRLFTELFF; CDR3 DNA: TGCAGCGTCGCAGACAGACTTTTCACGGAACTGTTTTTT
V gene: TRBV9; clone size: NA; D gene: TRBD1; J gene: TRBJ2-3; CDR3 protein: CASSEGQGANTQYF; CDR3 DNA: TGTGCCAGCAGCGAGGGACAGGGGGCAAATACGCAGTATTTT
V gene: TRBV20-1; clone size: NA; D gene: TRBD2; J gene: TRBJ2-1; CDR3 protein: CSATSGGQYNEQFF; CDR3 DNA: TGCAGTGCCACAAGCGGGGGCCAATACAATGAGCAGTTCTTC
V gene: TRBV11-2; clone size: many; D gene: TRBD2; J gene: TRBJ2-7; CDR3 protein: CASSLVGTSGYEQYF; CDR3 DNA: TGTGCCAGCAGCTTAGTCGGGACTAGCGGTTACGAGCAGTACTTC
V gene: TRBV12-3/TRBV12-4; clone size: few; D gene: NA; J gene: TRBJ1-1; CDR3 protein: CASSRGRARGGTEAFF; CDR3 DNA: TGTGCCAGCAGCAGGGGCAGGGCGAGAGGGGGCACTGAAGCTTTCTTT
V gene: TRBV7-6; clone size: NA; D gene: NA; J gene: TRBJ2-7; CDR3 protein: CASSLGGGDGRQYF; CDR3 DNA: TGTGCCAGCAGCTTAGGCGGGGGCGATGGGCGGCAGTACTTC
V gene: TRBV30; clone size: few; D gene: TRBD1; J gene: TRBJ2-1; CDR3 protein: CAWSNKGDRVYNEQFF; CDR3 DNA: TGTGCCTGGAGTAATAAGGGGGACAGAGTTTACAATGAGCAGTTCTTC
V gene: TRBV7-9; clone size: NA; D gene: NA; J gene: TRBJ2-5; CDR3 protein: CASSLGERETQYF; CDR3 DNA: TGTGCCAGCAGCTTAGGGGAGAGGGAGACCCAGTACTTC
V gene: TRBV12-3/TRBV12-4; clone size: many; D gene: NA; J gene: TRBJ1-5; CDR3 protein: CASTRSNQPQHF; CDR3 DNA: TGTGCCAGCACCCGGAGTAATCAGCCCCAGCATTTT
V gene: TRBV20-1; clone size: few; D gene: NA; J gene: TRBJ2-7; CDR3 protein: CSARDLGGPYEQYF; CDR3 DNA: TGCAGTGCTAGAGATTTGGGGGGGCCCTACGAGCAGTACTTC
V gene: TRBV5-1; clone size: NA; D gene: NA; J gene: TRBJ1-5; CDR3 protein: CASSLGTESGQPQHF; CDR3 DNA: TGCGCCAGCAGCTTGGGGACAGAGAGTGGGCAGCCCCAGCATTTT
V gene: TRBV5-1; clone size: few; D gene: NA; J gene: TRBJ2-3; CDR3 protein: CASSYDRGGTQYF; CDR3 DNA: TGCGCCAGCAGCTACGACCGGGGCGGTACGCAGTATTTT
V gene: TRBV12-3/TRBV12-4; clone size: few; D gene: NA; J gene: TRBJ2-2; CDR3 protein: CASSFSRPTNTGELFF; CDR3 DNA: TGTGCCAGCAGTTTCTCCAGGCCTACGAACACCGGGGAGCTGTTTTTT
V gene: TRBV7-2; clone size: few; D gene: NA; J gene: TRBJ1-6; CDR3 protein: CASSPGSNLHF; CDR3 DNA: TGTGCCAGCAGCCCCGGCAGTAACCTCCACTTT
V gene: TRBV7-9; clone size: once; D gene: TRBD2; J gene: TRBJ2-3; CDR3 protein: CASSLGESSGASDTQYF; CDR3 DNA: TGTGCCAGCAGCTTAGGGGAGTCTAGCGGGGCCTCAGATACGCAGTATTTT
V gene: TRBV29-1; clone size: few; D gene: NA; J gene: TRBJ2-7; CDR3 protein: CSVTFSSYEQYF; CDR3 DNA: TGCAGCGTTACCTTTAGTTCCTACGAGCAGTACTTC
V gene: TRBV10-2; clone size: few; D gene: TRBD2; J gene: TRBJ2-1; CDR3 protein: CASSETAGGPWFNEQFF; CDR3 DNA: TGCGCCAGCAGTGAGACAGCGGGGGGGCCCTGGTTCAATGAGCAGTTCTTC
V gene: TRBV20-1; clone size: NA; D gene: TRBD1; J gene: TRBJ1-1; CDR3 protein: CSARLKTGGVTLKAEAFF; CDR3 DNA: TGCAGTGCTAGACTCAAAACAGGGGGCGTTACACTGAAGGCTGAAGCTTTCTTT
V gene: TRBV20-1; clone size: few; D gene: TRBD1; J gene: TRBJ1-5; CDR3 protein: CSARPGQSYPQHF; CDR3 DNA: TGCAGTGCTCGCCCGGGACAGAGTTACCCCCAGCATTTT
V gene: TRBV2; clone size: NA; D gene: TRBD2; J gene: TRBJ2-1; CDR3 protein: CASSDPGLGSHNEQFF; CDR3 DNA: TGTGCCAGCAGTGATCCCGGACTAGGGTCCCACAATGAGCAGTTCTTC
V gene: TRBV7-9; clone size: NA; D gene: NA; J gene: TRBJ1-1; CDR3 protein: CASSTGDRYIRTGEAFF; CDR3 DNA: TGTGCCAGCAGCACCGGTGACAGATACATCCGAACAGGTGAAGCTTTCTTT
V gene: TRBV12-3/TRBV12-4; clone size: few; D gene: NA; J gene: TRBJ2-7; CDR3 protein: CASRGAGQYYEQYF; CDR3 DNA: TGTGCCAGCAGGGGGGCGGGACAGTACTACGAGCAGTACTTC
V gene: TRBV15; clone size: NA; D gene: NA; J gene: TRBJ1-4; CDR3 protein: CATSRVVNNEKLFF; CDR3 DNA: TGTGCCACCAGCAGAGTCGTTAATAATGAAAAACTGTTTTTT
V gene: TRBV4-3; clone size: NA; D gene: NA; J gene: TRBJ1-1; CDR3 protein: CASSQADRRVTTEAFF; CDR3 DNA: TGCGCCAGCAGCCAAGCTGACCGACGAGTGACCACTGAAGCTTTCTTT
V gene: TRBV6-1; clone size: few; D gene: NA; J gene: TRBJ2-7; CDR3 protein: CASSESAGSVYEQYF; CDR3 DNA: TGTGCCAGCAGTGAAAGCGCAGGTTCTGTGTACGAGCAGTACTTC
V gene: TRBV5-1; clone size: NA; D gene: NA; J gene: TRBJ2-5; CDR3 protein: CASSLGSGPWETQYF; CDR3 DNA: TGCGCCAGCAGCTTGGGGTCGGGCCCTTGGGAGACCCAGTACTTC
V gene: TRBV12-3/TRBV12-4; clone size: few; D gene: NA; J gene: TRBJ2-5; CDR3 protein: CASSLAGKGETQYF; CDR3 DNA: TGTGCCAGCAGTTTAGCGGGAAAGGGCGAGACCCAGTACTTC
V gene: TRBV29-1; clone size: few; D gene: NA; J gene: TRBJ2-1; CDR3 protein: CSVVGTTTYNEQFF; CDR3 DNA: TGCAGCGTTGTGGGGACAACGACCTACAATGAGCAGTTCTTC
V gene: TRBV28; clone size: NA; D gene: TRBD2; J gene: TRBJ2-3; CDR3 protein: CASSFPGLAGGVTDTQYF; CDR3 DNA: TGTGCCAGCAGTTTCCCTGGACTAGCGGGAGGTGTTACAGATACGCAGTATTTT
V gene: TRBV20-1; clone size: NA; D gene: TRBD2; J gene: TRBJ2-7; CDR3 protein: CSARTSGRLYEQYF; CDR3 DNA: TGCAGTGCTAGAACTAGCGGGAGATTGTACGAGCAGTACTTC
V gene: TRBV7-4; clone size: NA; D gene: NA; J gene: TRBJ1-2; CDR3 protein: CASSRTRGYGYTF; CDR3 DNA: TGTGCCAGCAGCAGAACCCGAGGCTATGGCTACACCTTC
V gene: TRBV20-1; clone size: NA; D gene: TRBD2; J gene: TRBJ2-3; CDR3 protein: CSARDPGLPTDTQYF; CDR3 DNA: TGCAGTGCTAGAGACCCGGGACTACCCACAGATACGCAGTATTTT